This paragraph covers one T cell receptor beta chain sequence. What it binds is unknown. The data stem from a study of T cell responses to AZD1222 COVID-19 vaccine. At the level of the study: Second doses at about 4 or about 12 weeks were pooled. Study-level results: After two AZD1222 doses, spike-specific TCR breadth and depth rose versus day 0. Only after the peak T cell response were repertoires sampled. Donors in the cohort were predominantly white British and more often female, and clonal diversity was possibly underestimated.

Assay used: immunoSEQ multiplex PCR; TCRdb lists only in-frame clones, some missing. The sample shows 150,000 to 200,000 clones, around 94% of them seen only once. Germline values: CDR1 MNHEY, CDR2 SMNVEV (reference sequence). Trimming took off 3 bases at V and 10 bases at J, with 13 bases between the two ends. This CDR3 is built from 13 residues. The TCR sequence derives from an adult in good health. The chain couples TRBV27 to TRBJ2-1, with D possibly being TRBD1 (6 bases). This specimen was peripheral blood, taken on day 0 of AZD1222 vaccination. DNA of the CDR3: TGTGCCAGCAGTTTGGGCACAGGGTTCGAGCAGTTCTTC. It yields the protein CASSLGTGFEQFF.